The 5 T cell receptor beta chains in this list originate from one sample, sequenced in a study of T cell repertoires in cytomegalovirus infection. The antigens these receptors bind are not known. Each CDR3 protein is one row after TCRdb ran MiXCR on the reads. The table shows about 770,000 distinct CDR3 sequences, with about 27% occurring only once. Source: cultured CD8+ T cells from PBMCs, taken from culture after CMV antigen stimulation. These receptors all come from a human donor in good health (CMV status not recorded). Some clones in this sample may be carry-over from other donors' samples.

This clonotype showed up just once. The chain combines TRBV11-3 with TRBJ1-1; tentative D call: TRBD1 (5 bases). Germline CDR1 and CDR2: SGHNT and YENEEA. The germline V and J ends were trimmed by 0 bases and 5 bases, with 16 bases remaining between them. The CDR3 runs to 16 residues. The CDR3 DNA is TGTGCCAGCAGCTTAGAATTTTCAGGGCCGGGGACTGAAGCTTTCTTT. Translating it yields CASSLEFSGPGTEAFF. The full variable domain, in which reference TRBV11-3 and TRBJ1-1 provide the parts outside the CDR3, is EAGVVQSPRYKIIEKKQPVAFWCNPISGHNTLYWYLQNLGQGPELLIRYENEEAVDDSQLPKDRFSAERLKGVDSTLKIQPAELGDSAVYLCASSLEFSGPGTEAFFGQGTRLTVV.

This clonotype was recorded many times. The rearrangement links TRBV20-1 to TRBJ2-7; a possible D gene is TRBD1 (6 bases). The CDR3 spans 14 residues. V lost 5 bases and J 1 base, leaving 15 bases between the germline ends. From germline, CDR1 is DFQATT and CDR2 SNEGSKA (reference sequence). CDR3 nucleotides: TGCAGTGCTCTACGGGGACAACCATCCTACGAGCAGTACTTC. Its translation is CSALRGQPSYEQYF.

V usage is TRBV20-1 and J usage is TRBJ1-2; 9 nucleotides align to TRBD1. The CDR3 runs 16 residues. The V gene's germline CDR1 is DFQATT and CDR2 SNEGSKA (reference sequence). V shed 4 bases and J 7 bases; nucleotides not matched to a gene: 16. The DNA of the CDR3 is TGCAGTGCTACCATTGGGGACCGGGACAGGGATTCTGGCTACACCTTC. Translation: CSATIGDRDRDSGYTF.

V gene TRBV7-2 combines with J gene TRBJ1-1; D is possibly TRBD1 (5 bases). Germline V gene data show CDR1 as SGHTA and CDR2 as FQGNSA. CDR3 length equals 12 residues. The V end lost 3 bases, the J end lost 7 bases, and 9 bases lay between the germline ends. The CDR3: CASSFWGDEAFF. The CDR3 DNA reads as TGTGCCAGCAGCTTCTGGGGGGATGAAGCTTTCTTT.

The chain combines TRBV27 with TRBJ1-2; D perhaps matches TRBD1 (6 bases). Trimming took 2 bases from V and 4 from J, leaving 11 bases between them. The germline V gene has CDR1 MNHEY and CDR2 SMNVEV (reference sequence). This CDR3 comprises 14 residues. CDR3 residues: CASSLKGGGYGYTF. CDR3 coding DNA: TGTGCCAGCAGTTTAAAGGGGGGAGGCTATGGCTACACCTTC.